This TCR beta chain was found in a study of cytomegalovirus exposure and HLA in healthy donors. General study findings and limits: It was assumed in the presence/absence analyses that sequencing depth was roughly uniform across donors.

This clone was found once. Its antigen is undetermined. A multiplex PCR was run with 60 Vbeta primers and 13 Jbeta primers. Data came from immunoSEQ multiplex PCR; TCRdb stores just in-frame clones and leaves some out. This sample yields 150,000 to 200,000 clones, of which approximately 71% are seen a single time; approximately 1.5% belongs to the top ten. The CDR3 spans 17 residues. The germline V and J ends were trimmed by 3 bases and 4 bases, with 16 bases remaining between them. Per the germline V gene, CDR1 is SNHLY and CDR2 is FYNNEI. The TCR originated in a man in his fifties or sixties in good health and CMV-seronegative. Sequencing was carried out using PBMCs. The chain uses TRBV2 and TRBJ1-6, with D unresolved. CDR3 DNA sequence: TGTGCCAGCAGTGAGCGGCGGCTCGGGGATTATAATTCACCCCTCCACTTT. It is translated as CASSERRLGDYNSPLHF.